This T cell receptor beta chain emerged from a study of T-cell memory formation after mild COVID-19. Study context: Largely donor-specific TCR clusters were found.

Germline V gene sequence: CDR1 LNHNV, CDR2 YYDKDF (reference sequence). V lost 1 base to trimming and J lost 3 bases; unmatched junction nucleotides: 13. CDR3 length: 18 residues. A remark on this clonotype: Antigen: not known.

The authors produced TCR alpha and TCR beta cDNA libraries with sample barcodes and UMIs by 5'RACE using constant-segment primers. TCRdb itself ran the 5' RACE reads through MiXCR, one entry per CDR3 protein. The repertoire holds fewer than 650,000 distinct CDR3 sequences, with 20% to 25% as singletons. Regarding the study as a whole: Contracting CD4+ clones sat mainly in CM and EM; CD8+ in EMRA.

This TCR came from an adult woman who had mild COVID-19 (a few samples of this study predate the infection). Cell type and time point are not known. This chain connects TRBV15 to TRBJ2-5, with 8 bases fitting TRBD1. Sequenced input: PBMCs or a T cell subset sorted from them (not recorded which). This CDR3 reads CATSRGVRQGAREETQYF. The CDR3 region has the DNA TGTGCCACCAGCAGAGGGGTCCGGCAGGGGGCGCGGGAAGAGACCCAGTACTTC. The whole variable domain, remainder taken from reference TRBV15 and TRBJ2-5, is DAMVIQNPRYQVTQFGKPVTLSCSQTLNHNVMYWYQQKSSQAPKLLFHYYDKDFNNEADTPDNFQSRRPNTSFCFLDIRSPGLGDTAMYLCATSRGVRQGAREETQYFGPGTRLLVL.